The 32 T cell receptor beta chains below were found in one sample sequenced in a study of identical twins. Each CDR3 protein is one row after TCRdb ran MiXCR on the 5' RACE reads. The sample has 700,000 or so distinct CDR3 sequences; about 20% are singletons. This sample was shared with a second study, whose subject was T cells expressing NK-cell markers.

Sequenced input: PBMCs. The receptors were gathered from a woman under 30 in good health.

This chain joins TRBV5-5 and TRBJ1-1, with 11 bases that match TRBD1. The V gene's germline CDR1 is SGHKS and CDR2 YYEKEE (reference sequence). The CDR3 runs 16 residues. Trimming at V came to 5 bases and at J to 5 bases, leaving 11 bases not matched to a gene. The CDR3 here is CASSSGTGGSMTEAFF. CDR3 bases: TGTGCCAGCAGTTCTGGGACAGGGGGAAGTATGACTGAAGCTTTCTTT.

In its sample, this clonotype was seen a few times. The chain employs TRBV5-6 and TRBJ1-5; 10 bases are a match to TRBD1. CDR3 length: 17 residues. Trimming removed 4 bases from V and 2 bases from J; junction bases left unmatched: 9. Germline lookup yields CDR1 SGHDT and CDR2 YYEEEE. CDR3 sequence: CASSRLPGTGGNQPQHF. The CDR3 DNA sequence: TGTGCCAGCAGCCGATTACCCGGGACAGGGGGCAATCAGCCCCAGCATTTT.

This clonotype appeared a few times. V and J are TRBV6-5 and TRBJ2-2, with no clear D. Deletions cut 8 bases from V and 6 bases from J, with 10 bases between. Per the germline V gene, CDR1 is MNHEY and CDR2 is SVGAGI. The length of the CDR3 is 12 residues. CDR3 residues: CASGRMAGELFF. The CDR3 nucleotides are TGTGCCAGCGGCCGAATGGCCGGGGAGCTGTTTTTT.

Many counts were recorded for this clonotype. The rearrangement links TRBV20-1 to TRBJ1-2; the D is unclear. The V gene's germline CDR1 is DFQATT and CDR2 SNEGSKA (reference sequence). V lost 3 bases, J lost 0 bases, and 11 bases lay in between. The CDR3 is made up of 14 amino acids. The CDR3, as DNA: TGCAGTGCTAGGAGACCCCAAGCTAACTATGGCTACACCTTC. Residues: CSARRPQANYGYTF.

This clonotype was recorded a few times. V is TRBV6-1 and J is TRBJ1-5; D not resolved. V gave up 6 bases and J gave up 0 bases, with 15 bases separating them. This CDR3 region has 16 residues. The germline V gene encodes CDR1 MNHNS and CDR2 SASEGT. This chain's CDR3 is CASSPGPGRSNQPQHF. CDR3 bases: TGTGCCAGCAGCCCCGGACCCGGACGTAGCAATCAGCCCCAGCATTTT.

The CDR3 bases are TGTGCCTGGATCAAGGACAGCAACGGCTACGAGCAGTACTTC. Protein: CAWIKDSNGYEQYF. V usage is TRBV30 and J usage is TRBJ2-7, with a tentative D call TRBD1 (6 bases). Trimming left V 4 bases short and J 3 bases short, with 16 bases between. CDR1 GTSNPN and CDR2 SVGIG come from the germline V gene (reference sequence). The CDR3 length is 14 residues.

This clonotype was counted ten times or more. The rearrangement uses TRBV12-3 or TRBV12-4 and TRBJ2-1; 10 positions agree with TRBD2. The length of the CDR3 is 15 residues. After removal of 6 bases from V and 4 bases from J, the junction contained 6 bases not matched to a gene. CDR3 coding DNA: TGTGCCAGCAGCCCCTCTAGCGGGAGTTACAATGAGCAGTTCTTC. Protein: CASSPSSGSYNEQFF.

This clonotype turned up a few times. The chain is built from TRBV15 and TRBJ2-3; D possibly corresponds to TRBD2 (5 bases). Germline V lookup: CDR1 LNHNV, CDR2 YYDKDF (reference sequence). The CDR3 extends over 17 amino acids. Trimming stripped 0 bases from V and 2 bases from J, with 15 bases between. CDR3 amino acids: CATSRDLRGRSTDTQYF. The CDR3 bases are TGTGCCACCAGCAGAGATTTACGGGGAAGATCCACAGATACGCAGTATTTT.

V gene TRBV15 combines with J gene TRBJ1-2; D call uncertain. CDR3 length: 16 amino acids. With 0 bases removed from V and 6 bases from J, the gap between germline ends came to 17 bases. Germline V lookup: CDR1 LNHNV, CDR2 YYDKDF (reference sequence). The CDR3 region has the DNA TGTGCCACCAGCAGAGATAATCCGTGGGGTTTGAATGGCTACACCTTC. It translates to CATSRDNPWGLNGYTF.

This clonotype was seen ten or more times. This CDR3 reads CATSIIGLYNEQFF. The CDR3 bases are TGTGCCACCAGCATAATAGGGCTCTACAATGAGCAGTTCTTC. The chain has TRBV15 and TRBJ2-1; D gene unclear. V lost 4 bases, J lost 3 bases, and 10 bases lay in between. The CDR3 runs to 14 residues. In germline, CDR1 is LNHNV, CDR2 YYDKDF (reference sequence). Full variable domain (missing parts from reference TRBV15 and TRBJ2-1): DAMVIQNPRYQVTQFGKPVTLSCSQTLNHNVMYWYQQKSSQAPKLLFHYYDKDFNNEADTPDNFQSRRPNTSFCFLDIRSPGLGDTAMYLCATSIIGLYNEQFFGPGTRLTVL.

The J gene is TRBJ2-7, the V gene TRBV20-1; D gene uncertain. Trimming removed 0 bases at V and 3 bases at J, with 18 bases between. CDR1 is DFQATT, CDR2 SNEGSKA, per germline (reference sequence). CDR3 size: 16 residues. The CDR3 is CSARDPCGGTNYEQYF. CDR3 DNA: TGCAGTGCTAGAGATCCATGTGGCGGCACGAACTACGAGCAGTACTTC.

This clonotype was seen a few times. The gene calls are TRBV12-3 or TRBV12-4 and TRBJ2-1; perhaps TRBD1 as D (6 bases). With 6 bases removed from V and 1 base from J, the gap between germline ends came to 19 bases. CDR3 length: 17 residues. The CDR3: CASSSLGQFRSYNEQFF. CDR3 coding DNA: TGTGCCAGCAGCTCCCTCGGACAGTTCAGATCCTACAATGAGCAGTTCTTC.

This clonotype has at least ten counts. The chain recombines TRBV7-2 with TRBJ2-7; D gene uncertain. Germline assignment: CDR1 SGHTA and CDR2 FQGNSA. The CDR3 runs 15 residues. Trimming took off 5 bases at V and 5 bases at J, with 19 bases between the two ends. The CDR3 sequence: CASSVSRTAPNEQYF. Written as DNA, the CDR3 is TGTGCCAGCAGCGTTTCTCGGACGGCCCCCAACGAGCAGTACTTC.

V is TRBV29-1 and J is TRBJ1-1; D is possibly TRBD1 (5 bases). Germline CDR1 SQVTM, CDR2 ANQGSEA. The CDR3 extends over 15 amino acids. With 6 bases removed from V and 0 bases from J, the gap between germline ends came to 17 bases. CDR3 sequence: CSVRGHRTLNTEAFF. The CDR3 DNA is TGCAGCGTCCGCGGACATCGAACCTTGAACACTGAAGCTTTCTTT.

In its sample, this clonotype was seen a few times. V usage is TRBV5-6 and J usage is TRBJ2-7; D call uncertain. Germline CDR1 is SGHDT and CDR2 is YYEEEE. The CDR3 contains 12 residues. Trimming stripped 1 base from V and 3 bases from J, with 5 bases between. The CDR3 reads CASSLPHYEQYF. CDR3 bases: TGTGCCAGCAGCTTGCCGCACTACGAGCAGTACTTC.

The chain joins TRBV6-2 or TRBV6-3 to TRBJ2-3; D gene uncertain. The CDR3 loop spans 12 amino acids. Germline lookup yields CDR1 MNHEY and CDR2 SVGEGT. The V end was cut by 4 bases, the J end by 7 bases, with 9 bases between. The CDR3 spells CASSFSVYTQYF. The CDR3 DNA follows: TGTGCCAGCAGTTTCAGCGTTTATACGCAGTATTTT.

This clonotype was observed a handful of times. The gene calls are TRBV6-1 and TRBJ1-4, with 7 bases aligning to TRBD1. The CDR3 runs to 15 residues. The germline CDR1 and CDR2 sequences are MNHNS and SASEGT. V shed 3 bases and J 6 bases; nucleotides not matched to a gene: 7. CDR3 DNA: TGTGCCAGCAGTGAGCAGGGGGTGGGGGATGAAAAACTGTTTTTT. It is translated as CASSEQGVGDEKLFF.

This clonotype was observed many times. The gene calls are TRBV12-3 or TRBV12-4 and TRBJ2-1; no clear D. The CDR3 has 10 residues. Deletions cut 5 bases from V and 5 bases from J, with 1 base between. This chain's CDR3 is CASSNNEQFF. The DNA of the CDR3 is TGTGCCAGCAGTAACAATGAGCAGTTCTTC.

The V gene is TRBV6-5, the J gene TRBJ2-1; a possible D gene is TRBD1 (5 bases). V was clipped by 4 bases and J by 0 bases, with 22 bases between them. This CDR3 has 19 residues. From germline, CDR1 is MNHEY and CDR2 SVGAGI. The CDR3 nucleotides are TGTGCCAGCAGTTCGAGTACAGGTAACCCGAGGAGCTCCTACAATGAGCAGTTCTTC. Translation: CASSSSTGNPRSSYNEQFF.

This chain connects TRBV7-7 to TRBJ2-3; 9 nucleotides match TRBD2. The CDR3 sequence is 15 residues long. V shed 5 bases, J shed 4 bases, and the junction held 7 bases outside the gene matches. The germline V gene encodes CDR1 SSHAT and CDR2 FNYEAQ (reference sequence). CDR3 protein: CASSTGTSNADTQYF. The CDR3 coding sequence is TGTGCCAGCAGCACCGGGACTAGCAACGCAGATACGCAGTATTTT.

The chain links TRBV29-1 to TRBJ2-7, with D perhaps being TRBD1 or TRBD2 (5 bases each). V lost 4 bases, J lost 0 bases, and 13 bases lay in between. CDR3 size: 14 residues. Germline lookup yields CDR1 SQVTM and CDR2 ANQGSEA. The CDR3 loop reads CSVGGTDTSYEQYF. CDR3 sequence (DNA): TGCAGCGTTGGAGGGACGGACACCTCCTACGAGCAGTACTTC.

This clonotype has a count of ten or more. The chain is built from TRBV7-6 and TRBJ2-2, with D perhaps matching TRBD1 or TRBD2 (6 bases each). Germline loops: CDR1 SGHVS, CDR2 FNYEAQ. Trimming cost V 1 base and J 6 bases, with 12 bases left between them. The length of the CDR3 is 15 residues. The CDR3 protein is CASSLVRGQAGELFF. DNA of the CDR3: TGTGCCAGCAGCTTAGTTCGGGGGCAAGCCGGGGAGCTGTTTTTT.

This clonotype was found many times. The rearrangement uses TRBV5-4 and TRBJ1-2; 8 positions match TRBD1. The CDR3 runs 13 residues. V shed 4 bases and J 7 bases; nucleotides not matched to a gene: 6. CDR1 SGHNT and CDR2 YYREEE come from the germline V gene (reference sequence). CDR3 loop: CASSPGQGLGYTF. CDR3 bases: TGTGCCAGCAGCCCCGGACAGGGACTTGGCTACACCTTC. The complete variable domain, with remaining parts taken from reference TRBV5-4 and TRBJ1-2, reads ETGVTQSPTHLIKTRGQQVTLRCSSQSGHNTVSWYQQALGQGPQFIFQYYREEENGRGNFPPRFSGLQFPNYSSELNVNALELDDSALYLCASSPGQGLGYTFGSGTRLTVV.

This clonotype has only a few counts. CDR3 DNA: TGCAGTGCTAGAGATCGGAGGCTAGGGTTGGGGACCCAGTACTTC. Translated: CSARDRRLGLGTQYF. V is TRBV20-1 and J is TRBJ2-5; TRBD2 might be the D (5 bases). The CDR3 runs to 15 residues. V was cut by 0 bases and J by 7 bases, with 18 bases left in between. Germline V gene data show CDR1 as DFQATT and CDR2 as SNEGSKA (reference sequence).

This chain links TRBV20-1 with TRBJ2-1; maybe TRBD2 (5 bases). V lost 3 bases and J 2 bases, leaving 14 bases between the germline ends. Germline values: CDR1 DFQATT, CDR2 SNEGSKA (reference sequence). This CDR3 is built from 15 residues. CDR3 residues: CSASPRGSTYNEQFF. In DNA, the CDR3 is TGCAGTGCTAGCCCCCGGGGATCAACCTACAATGAGCAGTTCTTC.

This clonotype was counted between two and nine times. This chain connects TRBV12-3 or TRBV12-4 to TRBJ1-2, with TRBD1 matching over 7 bases. This CDR3 region has 16 residues. The J segment lost 2 bases and the V segment lost 2 bases, leaving 8 bases of the junction unmatched. CDR3 sequence reads: CASSLSLGQTNYGYTF. DNA of the CDR3: TGTGCCAGCAGTTTAAGTTTGGGACAGACAAACTATGGCTACACCTTC.

This clonotype occurred a few times. The V gene is TRBV5-1, the J gene TRBJ2-7; 7 bases agree with TRBD1. This CDR3 has 15 amino acids. The germline gives CDR1 SGHRS, CDR2 YFSETQ. Germline trimming cut 5 bases from V and 0 bases from J; bases unmatched to any gene: 8. The CDR3 sequence is CASSPRDSISYEQYF. The CDR3 DNA reads as TGCGCCAGCAGTCCGAGGGACAGCATCTCCTACGAGCAGTACTTC.

The chain links TRBV12-3 or TRBV12-4 to TRBJ2-1; a possible D gene is TRBD1 (6 bases). The CDR3 has 14 residues. Trimming cost V 4 bases and J 7 bases, with 14 bases left between them. The CDR3 is CASSYGQFGNEQFF. CDR3 DNA sequence: TGTGCCAGCAGTTACGGACAGTTCGGGAATGAGCAGTTCTTC.

This clonotype has more than one count but fewer than ten. J is TRBJ2-4 and V is TRBV10-2, with D perhaps TRBD2 (6 bases). Trimming stripped 3 bases from V and 0 bases from J, with 9 bases between. Germline CDR1 is WSHSY and CDR2 is SAAADI. The CDR3 extends over 15 amino acids. The CDR3 DNA reads as TGCGCCAGCAGTGACTGGGGAGGAGCCAAAAACATTCAGTACTTC. Translation gives CASSDWGGAKNIQYF.

Here the CDR3 DNA reads TGTGCCATCAGTGACCCGGGACAGGGGGCGTCAGAGACCCAGTACTTC. It specifies CAISDPGQGASETQYF. The gene calls are TRBV10-3 and TRBJ2-5, with 12 bases fitting TRBD1. This CDR3 has 16 residues. V was pared by 3 bases and J by 4 bases, with 6 bases of the junction left unmatched. CDR1 and CDR2 (germline): ENHRY, SYGVKD.

This clonotype was detected only a few times. This chain uses TRBV15 with TRBJ2-3; possibly TRBD1 or TRBD2 for D (5 bases each). Trimming took 6 bases from V and 4 from J, leaving 20 bases between them. CDR3 length: 16 residues. In germline, CDR1 is LNHNV, CDR2 YYDKDF (reference sequence). CDR3 protein: CATSHRGVGSPDTQYF. The CDR3, as DNA: TGTGCCACCAGTCACCGAGGGGTAGGGAGTCCAGATACGCAGTATTTT.

This rearrangement joins TRBV10-3 to TRBJ1-1; no firm D call. CDR3 length equals 13 residues. V was shortened by 4 bases and J by 8 bases, with 14 bases between the two germline ends. Germline V CDR1 and CDR2: ENHRY, SYGVKD. CDR3 loop: CAISGSTPKEAFF. The CDR3 coding sequence is TGTGCCATCAGTGGATCGACCCCCAAGGAAGCTTTCTTT.